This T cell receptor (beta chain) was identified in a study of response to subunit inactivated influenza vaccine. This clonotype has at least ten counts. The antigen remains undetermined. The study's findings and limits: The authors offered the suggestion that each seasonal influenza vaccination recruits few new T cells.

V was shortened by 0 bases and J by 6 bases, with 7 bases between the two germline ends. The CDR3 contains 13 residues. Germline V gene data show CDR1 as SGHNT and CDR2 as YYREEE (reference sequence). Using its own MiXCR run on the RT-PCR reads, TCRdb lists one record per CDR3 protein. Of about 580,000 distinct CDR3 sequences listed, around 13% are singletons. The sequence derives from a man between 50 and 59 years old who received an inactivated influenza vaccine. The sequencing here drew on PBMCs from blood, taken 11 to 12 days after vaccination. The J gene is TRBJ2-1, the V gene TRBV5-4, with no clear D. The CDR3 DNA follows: TGTGCCAGCAGCTTGGCTCTTTTCAATGAGCAGTTCTTC. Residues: CASSLALFNEQFF.